This TCR beta chain was obtained from a study of blood T cell repertoires in COVID-19. Only in-frame clones appear in the TCRdb table, and some are missing; sequencing was by immunoSEQ multiplex PCR. The table includes about 130,000 clones, approximately 85% detected once. V dropped 4 bases and J dropped 7; count of bases not matched to a gene: 3. The CDR3 contains 12 residues. Germline lookup yields CDR1 SGHNT and CDR2 YENEEA. The chain is built from TRBV11-3 and TRBJ1-1; TRBD1 matches at 7 bases. The sample was peripheral blood. This sequence originates from a human donor in a cohort sampled during active COVID-19. Here the CDR3 reads CASSSYRGEAFF. The CDR3 region has the DNA TGTGCCAGCAGCTCTTACAGGGGTGAAGCTTTCTTT.